A single sample gave rise to the 22 T cell receptor beta chains below, sequenced in a study of human versus mouse CDR3 diversity and MHC coevolution. Libraries were prepared by immunoSEQ multiplex PCR; TCRdb keeps only in-frame clonotypes and omits some of them. Found here are tens of thousands of clones, 80% to 95% of them singletons; the top ten hold about 1.5%. Material for sequencing was naive CD4+ T cells from blood. Subset reported: CD45RO-negative CD62L-positive naive CD4 T cells. These receptors all come from a person between 25 and 75 years old in good health.

This clone was observed once. This rearrangement joins TRBV5-8 to TRBJ2-5; 8 bases fit TRBD1. V dropped 4 bases and J dropped 1; count of bases not matched to a gene: 9. The germline CDR1 and CDR2 sequences are SGHTS and YDEGEE. The CDR3 length is 16 residues. In DNA, the CDR3 is TGTGCCAGCAGCCTACGACAGGGGTGGTTCCAAGAGACCCAGTACTTC. Encoded protein: CASSLRQGWFQETQYF.

The chain couples TRBV11-2 to TRBJ1-4, with D possibly matching TRBD1 (6 bases). The germline V and J ends were trimmed by 0 bases and 2 bases, with 7 bases remaining between them. The CDR3 extends over 15 amino acids. The germline CDR1 and CDR2 sequences are SGHAT and FQNNGV. This CDR3 reads CASSLETGTNEKLFF. For the CDR3, the DNA is TGTGCCAGCAGCTTAGAAACAGGGACTAATGAAAAACTGTTTTTT.

The gene calls are TRBV6-1 and TRBJ1-1, with D perhaps matching TRBD1 (6 bases). CDR3 length: 14 residues. V lost 5 bases to trimming and J lost 10 bases, with 20 bases between them. Germline V gene data show CDR1 as MNHNS and CDR2 as SASEGT. In nucleotides, the CDR3 is TGTGCCAGCAGTAATACAGGGAGACGAGTTCGAGCTTTCTTT. As protein: CASSNTGRRVRAFF.

The gene calls are TRBV9 and TRBJ2-1; TRBD2 might be the D (6 bases). The CDR3 has 15 residues. Between the trimmed V and J ends, which lost 3 bases and 8 bases, there was a span of 18 bases. Germline lookup yields CDR1 SGDLS and CDR2 YYNGEE. CDR3: CASSAQTRLVDEQFF. The DNA of the CDR3 is TGTGCCAGCAGCGCCCAGACTAGGCTTGTCGATGAGCAGTTCTTC. Complete variable domain (other parts from reference TRBV9 and TRBJ2-1): DSGVTQTPKHLITATGQRVTLRCSPRSGDLSVYWYQQSLDQGLQFLIQYYNGEERAKGNILERFSAQQFPDLHSELNLSSLELGDSALYFCASSAQTRLVDEQFFGPGTRLTVL.

The rearrangement uses TRBV5-1 and TRBJ2-1; 11 positions match TRBD2. The V segment lost 9 bases and the J segment 7 bases; nucleotides outside the gene matches: 9. The CDR3 spans 14 residues. Per the germline V gene, CDR1 is SGHRS and CDR2 is YFSETQ. CDR3: CATRTSGLLNEQFF. The CDR3 DNA follows: TGCGCCACCCGGACTAGCGGGTTACTAAATGAGCAGTTCTTC.

The chain uses TRBV7-9 and TRBJ2-1; 8 nucleotides align to TRBD2. V gave up 4 bases and J gave up 5 bases; unmatched junction bases: 10. Germline V gene sequence: CDR1 SEHNR, CDR2 FQNEAQ (reference sequence). The CDR3 consists of 16 residues. The CDR3 DNA follows: TGTGCCAGCAGCTCCGAGGGGCGGGGGGCTAACAATGAGCAGTTCTTC. This encodes CASSSEGRGANNEQFF.

The gene calls are TRBV14 and TRBJ2-7; a weak D match, TRBD1 (5 bases). The V end lost 6 bases, the J end lost 7 bases, and 31 bases lay between the germline ends. The CDR3 runs to 18 residues. Germline lookup yields CDR1 SGHDN and CDR2 FVKESK. The CDR3 DNA is TGTGCCAGCAGTCCAGGGTGGATGGGCAGTGCGATTCATCGAGAGCAGTACTTC. This gives the protein CASSPGWMGSAIHREQYF.

This chain joins TRBV5-1 and TRBJ2-5; 8 bases match TRBD2. The germline gives CDR1 SGHRS, CDR2 YFSETQ. V shed 1 base and J 4 bases; nucleotides not matched to a gene: 9. There are 16 residues in the CDR3. CDR3 nucleotides: TGCGCCAGCAGCTTGAGCCAGCGGGGGCGTTCAGAGACCCAGTACTTC. This codes for CASSLSQRGRSETQYF. Combining the CDR3 with reference TRBV5-1 and TRBJ2-5 gives the whole variable domain KAGVTQTPRYLIKTRGQQVTLSCSPISGHRSVSWYQQTPGQGLQFLFEYFSETQRNKGNFPGRFSGRQFSNSRSEMNVSTLELGDSALYLCASSLSQRGRSETQYFGPGTRLLVL.

The chain carries TRBV28 and TRBJ2-2, with a possible D match to TRBD2 (6 bases). Germline values: CDR1 MDHEN, CDR2 SYDVKM. V was trimmed by 2 bases and J by 1 base, leaving 20 bases between them. The CDR3 runs 19 residues. In DNA form, the CDR3 reads TGTGCCAGCAGTTTAAAGCTTGGGGGGTTGCTGAAGAACACCGGGGAGCTGTTTTTT. As protein: CASSLKLGGLLKNTGELFF. The whole variable domain, remainder taken from reference TRBV28 and TRBJ2-2, is DVKVTQSSRYLVKRTGEKVFLECVQDMDHENMFWYRQDPGLGLRLIYFSYDVKMKEKGDIPEGYSVSREKKERFSLILESASTNQTSMYLCASSLKLGGLLKNTGELFFGEGSRLTVL.

The rearrangement uses TRBV4-2 and TRBJ2-1; D not certain. CDR1 is LGHNA, CDR2 YNFKEQ, per germline. The ends were cut back, 0 bases at V and 9 bases at J, with 12 bases in the middle. CDR3 size: 14 residues. The CDR3 coding sequence is TGTGCCAGCAGCCAAGATGCAGCGACGGCTGAGCAGTTCTTC. Translation: CASSQDAATAEQFF.

The V gene is TRBV9, the J gene TRBJ2-2, with 12 bases matching TRBD1. The germline CDR1 and CDR2 sequences are SGDLS and YYNGEE. There are 16 residues in the CDR3. Trimming removed 3 bases from V and 7 bases from J; junction bases left unmatched: 7. CDR3 coding DNA: TGTGCCAGCAGCGGACCGGGACAGGGGGCTGGCGGGGAGCTGTTTTTT. Encoded protein: CASSGPGQGAGGELFF.

The J gene is TRBJ2-7, the V gene TRBV4-3; D may be TRBD2 (6 bases). Germline V gene sequence: CDR1 LGHNA, CDR2 YSLEER. Trimming removed 4 bases at V and 7 bases at J, with 14 bases between. The CDR3 sequence is 13 residues long. Written as DNA, the CDR3 is TGCGCCAGCAGCCTCGGGAGAGGGAGGGAGCAGTACTTC. Amino acid sequence: CASSLGRGREQYF.

V and J are TRBV1 and TRBJ2-5; no check of the table's D call, TRBD2, against the DNA was made. TRBV1 counts as a pseudogene. The CDR3 extends over 16 amino acids. The chain's CDR3 is CTSSLLAGLYQETQYF. The CDR3 nucleotides are TGCACCAGCAGCCTACTAGCGGGCTTATACCAAGAGACCCAGTACTTC.

This clone occurred once. This chain links TRBV6-5 with TRBJ1-1; no firm D call. V lost 2 bases to trimming and J lost 3 bases, with 7 bases between them. CDR3 length equals 13 residues. The V gene's germline CDR1 is MNHEY and CDR2 SVGAGI. CDR3 bases: TGTGCCAGCAGTTACCAGTATGACACTGAAGCTTTCTTT. Amino acids: CASSYQYDTEAFF.

V and J are TRBV5-6 and TRBJ2-5; 12 bases line up with TRBD2. This CDR3 spans 17 amino acids. The V gene's germline CDR1 is SGHDT and CDR2 YYEEEE. V dropped 5 bases and J dropped 3; count of bases not matched to a gene: 11. CDR3 DNA sequence: TGTGCCAGCAGGTTACTAGCGGGGGGCCCGAAGGAAGAGACCCAGTACTTC. Its translation: CASRLLAGGPKEETQYF.

This chain connects TRBV15 to TRBJ1-1; D is possibly TRBD1 (6 bases). Per the germline V gene, CDR1 is LNHNV and CDR2 is YYDKDF (reference sequence). V was shortened by 4 bases and J by 10 bases, with 25 bases between the two germline ends. The CDR3 runs to 16 residues. CDR3 DNA: TGTGCCACCAGCAACCTTCAGACAGGTATCGACATGGGAGCTTTCTTT. Translation: CATSNLQTGIDMGAFF.

V is TRBV11-2 and J is TRBJ2-7; no definite D call. V shed 1 base and J shed 2 bases, with 6 bases lying between them. Germline CDR1 is SGHAT and CDR2 is FQNNGV. The CDR3 consists of 13 residues. CDR3 in amino acids: CASSLVPTYEQYF. CDR3 in DNA: TGTGCCAGCAGCTTAGTCCCTACCTACGAGCAGTACTTC.

V and J are TRBV18 and TRBJ2-2; TRBD1 is a possible D gene (5 bases). The CDR3 runs to 19 residues. Trimming took 1 base from V and 0 from J, leaving 18 bases between them. Germline V gene lookup returns CDR1 KGHSH and CDR2 LQKENI. The CDR3 sequence is CASSPLYPTGTTNTGELFF. For the CDR3, the DNA is TGTGCCAGCTCACCACTTTACCCCACAGGCACTACGAACACCGGGGAGCTGTTTTTT.

This clone was picked up one time. V is TRBV1 and J is TRBJ2-4; the table's D gene call, TRBD2, was not cross checked with the DNA. TRBV1 is assigned pseudogene status. The CDR3 covers 18 residues. For the CDR3, the DNA is TGCACCAGCAGCCAAGAGCGGGGGGGGATTTTAGCCAAAAACATTCAGTACTTC. Encoded protein: CTSSQERGGILAKNIQYF.

The genes are TRBV7-8 and TRBJ2-7, with 9 bases matching TRBD1. Germline values: CDR1 SGHVS, CDR2 FQNEAQ. This CDR3 comprises 15 residues. With 5 bases clipped from V and 3 bases from J, the junction kept 8 bases outside the gene matches. CDR3 loop: CASSPEGQGYYEQYF. The CDR3 DNA reads as TGTGCCAGCAGCCCTGAGGGACAGGGTTACTACGAGCAGTACTTC. The full variable domain, with the rest looked up from reference TRBV7-8 and TRBJ2-7, is GAGVSQSPRYKVAKRGQDVALRCDPISGHVSLFWYQQALGQGPEFLTYFQNEAQLDKSGLPSDRFFAERPEGSVSTLKIQRTQQEDSAVYLCASSPEGQGYYEQYFGPGTRLTVT.

The chain uses TRBV30 and TRBJ1-4, with D maybe TRBD1 (6 bases). V shed 0 bases and J shed 0 bases, with 17 bases lying between them. Germline V CDR1 and CDR2: GTSNPN, SVGIG (reference sequence). There are 18 residues in the CDR3. CDR3 nucleotides: TGTGCCTGGAGTGTGGGCAGGCACAGGGTCACAACTAATGAAAAACTGTTTTTT. Its translation: CAWSVGRHRVTTNEKLFF. Supplemented by reference TRBV30 and TRBJ1-4, the full variable domain reads SQTIHQWPATLVQPVGSPLSLECTVEGTSNPNLYWYRQAAGRGLQLLFYSVGIGQISSEVPQNLSASRPQDRQFILSSKKLLLSDSGFYLCAWSVGRHRVTTNEKLFFGSGTQLSVL.

This sequence joins TRBV5-1 and TRBJ1-2, with 10 positions matching TRBD1. This CDR3 has 17 amino acids. CDR1 is SGHRS and CDR2 is YFSETQ in the germline V gene. Trimming removed 2 bases from V and 3 bases from J; junction bases left unmatched: 10. The CDR3: CASSFGQGDLMHYGYTF. In DNA form, the CDR3 reads TGCGCCAGCAGCTTCGGACAGGGGGACTTGATGCACTATGGCTACACCTTC.